These T cell receptor beta chains were read from a single sample in a study of blood T cell repertoires in COVID-19. Libraries were prepared by immunoSEQ multiplex PCR; TCRdb keeps only in-frame clonotypes and omits some of them. Here the sample spans tens of thousands of clones, roughly 89% being singletons. What was sequenced was peripheral blood. The receptors stem from a man between 60 and 75 years old with acute or convalescent COVID-19. Both conserved end residues are part of each CDR3. D genes are given only for firm matches. The listing skips clone size in some rows; elsewhere it reads once, few, many or a size class.

v_gene	abundance	j_gene	d_gene	CDR3aa	CDR3nt
TRBV27	.	TRBJ1-5	.	CASSLYMSNQPQHF	TGTGCCAGCAGTTTATACATGAGCAATCAGCCCCAGCATTTT
TRBV7-8	.	TRBJ2-7	TRBD1	CASSLVGTGGYEQYF	TGTGCCAGCAGCTTAGTAGGGACAGGGGGCTACGAGCAGTACTTC
TRBV7-2	.	TRBJ1-6	TRBD1	CASSSRRVPGGSPLHF	TGTGCCAGCAGCTCCCGGAGAGTCCCAGGGGGATCACCCCTCCACTTT
TRBV5-4	.	TRBJ2-1	.	CASSLGTSQANEQFF	TGTGCCAGCAGCTTGGGCACTAGCCAGGCGAATGAGCAGTTCTTC
TRBV7-9	.	TRBJ1-6	.	CASSPRGNGNSPLHF	TGTGCCAGCAGCCCTAGGGGGAATGGTAATTCACCCCTCCACTTT
TRBV7-2	.	TRBJ1-2	.	CASSLGAGLIYGYTF	TGTGCCAGCAGCTTAGGGGCAGGGCTTATCTATGGCTACACCTTC
TRBV18	.	TRBJ1-4	.	CASLGQPTNEKLFF	TGTGCCAGCTTAGGACAGCCTACTAATGAAAAACTGTTTTTT
TRBV7-9	.	TRBJ1-4	.	CASSFEGRTTNEKLFF	TGTGCCAGCAGCTTTGAGGGTAGAACAACTAATGAAAAACTGTTTTTT
TRBV5-4	.	TRBJ2-1	TRBD1	CASSRQGGLNEQFF	TGTGCCAGCAGCAGACAGGGGGGTTTAAATGAGCAGTTCTTC
TRBV27	.	TRBJ2-2	.	CASSPTGETGELFF	TGTGCCAGCAGTCCCACGGGAGAAACCGGGGAGCTGTTTTTT
TRBV10-3	.	TRBJ1-5	TRBD1	CAIAPGQGAGSNQPQHF	TGTGCCATCGCCCCGGGACAGGGGGCAGGCAGCAATCAGCCCCAGCATTTT
TRBV27	.	TRBJ2-7	TRBD1	CASRYRTGGADEQYF	TGTGCCAGCAGATATCGAACAGGGGGCGCGGATGAGCAGTACTTC
TRBV3-1/TRBV3-2	.	TRBJ1-3	TRBD1	CASSQGTGGGGNTIYF	TGTGCCAGCAGCCAAGGGACAGGGGGCGGTGGAAACACCATATATTTT
TRBV19	.	TRBJ1-5	.	CASSAAEASNQPQHF	TGTGCCAGTAGTGCGGCCGAGGCCAGCAATCAGCCCCAGCATTTT
TRBV5-1	.	TRBJ2-1	TRBD2	CASSLRSGGPFNEQFF	TGCGCCAGCAGCTTACGTTCGGGGGGGCCTTTCAATGAGCAGTTCTTC
TRBV27	.	TRBJ1-2	TRBD1	CASSSRTGLIAFYGYTF	TGTGCCAGCAGTTCCAGGACAGGGTTGATAGCCTTCTATGGCTACACCTTC
TRBV27	.	TRBJ2-2	.	CASSPAYGELFF	TGTGCCAGCAGTCCTGCGTACGGGGAGCTGTTTTTT
TRBV29-1	.	TRBJ1-2	.	CSVGGTYGYTF	TGCAGCGTTGGGGGGACTTATGGCTACACCTTC
TRBV3-1/TRBV3-2	.	TRBJ1-1	.	CASSQGRDTEAFF	TGTGCCAGCAGCCAAGGGCGGGACACTGAAGCTTTCTTT
TRBV7-2	.	TRBJ2-7	TRBD2	CASSRTSGGSYEQYF	TGTGCCAGCAGCCGTACTAGCGGGGGCTCCTACGAGCAGTACTTC
TRBV5-6	.	TRBJ2-5	TRBD1	CASSPPGTGATREAQYF	TGTGCCAGCAGCCCACCCGGGACAGGGGCCACAAGAGAGGCCCAGTACTTC
TRBV19	.	TRBJ2-7	TRBD1	CASRRTGFYEQYF	TGTGCCAGCAGACGGACAGGCTTCTACGAGCAGTACTTC
TRBV5-1	few	TRBJ2-2	TRBD1	CASSVTGGTGELFF	TGCGCCAGCAGCGTGACAGGGGGCACCGGGGAGCTGTTTTTT
TRBV5-4	.	TRBJ1-2	TRBD1	CASTLRGQWNGYTF	TGTGCCAGCACCCTCAGGGGGCAATGGAACGGCTACACCTTC
TRBV4-2	few	TRBJ1-1	.	CASSQEKGSGEAFF	TGTGCCAGCAGCCAAGAGAAAGGTTCCGGGGAAGCTTTCTTT
TRBV4-1	.	TRBJ2-3	TRBD1	CASSQLQGGTDTQYF	TGCGCCAGCAGCCAATTACAGGGGGGCACAGATACGCAGTATTTT
TRBV19	.	TRBJ1-2	.	CASYDTGGFGGYTF	TGTGCCAGTTACGACACTGGCGGGTTCGGTGGCTACACCTTC
TRBV19	.	TRBJ1-1	.	CASSQFGAETEAFF	TGTGCCAGTAGTCAATTCGGTGCGGAGACTGAAGCTTTCTTT
TRBV19	.	TRBJ1-6	TRBD1	CASRSPGQGAQSPLHF	TGTGCCTCTCGTTCCCCGGGACAGGGGGCTCAATCACCCCTCCACTTT
TRBV3-1/TRBV3-2	.	TRBJ1-3	.	CASSLSGGTLEGNTIYF	TGTGCCAGCAGCCTTTCGGGGGGGACGCTCGAGGGAAACACCATATATTTT
TRBV21-1	.	TRBJ1-5	.	CASSKADRKFIYQPQHF	TGTGCCAGCAGCAAAGCTGACAGGAAGTTCATTTATCAGCCCCAGCATTTT
TRBV15	.	TRBJ1-4	.	CATSNYRVGTNEKLFF	TGTGCCACCAGCAACTACAGGGTGGGAACTAATGAAAAACTGTTTTTT
TRBV7-2	.	TRBJ1-2	.	CASSLEPGHENYGYTF	TGTGCCAGCAGCTTAGAGCCGGGACACGAAAACTATGGCTACACCTTC
TRBV6-6	.	TRBJ1-6	.	CASTSTGLYSSPLHF	TGTGCCAGCACTTCCACGGGACTGTACTCTTCACCCCTCCACTTT
TRBV19	.	TRBJ1-1	.	CASRLLPGGLRTEAFF	TGTGCCAGTAGGCTGCTTCCCGGGGGGCTTCGAACTGAAGCTTTCTTT
TRBV5-6	.	TRBJ1-1	.	CASSLWQGGTEAFF	TGTGCCAGCAGCTTGTGGCAGGGAGGTACTGAAGCTTTCTTT
TRBV3-1/TRBV3-2	.	TRBJ2-2	TRBD2	CASSRGLAGTAGELFF	TGTGCCAGCAGCCGGGGACTAGCGGGGACCGCCGGGGAGCTGTTTTTT
TRBV11-2	.	TRBJ2-5	TRBD1	CASSAGQGAETQYF	TGTGCCAGCAGCGCGGGACAGGGCGCAGAGACCCAGTACTTC
TRBV10-1	.	TRBJ2-2	.	CASSDPNSPGELFF	TGCGCCAGCAGTGATCCTAACAGCCCCGGGGAGCTGTTTTTT
TRBV27	once	TRBJ2-7	TRBD1	CASSFSGQGAAYEQYF	TGTGCCAGCAGTTTCTCCGGACAGGGGGCCGCCTACGAGCAGTACTTC
TRBV5-1	.	TRBJ2-1	TRBD2	CASSLARAGGHNEQFF	TGCGCCAGCAGCTTGGCCAGAGCGGGGGGGCACAATGAGCAGTTCTTC
TRBV5-6	.	TRBJ1-2	.	CASSERPYGYTF	TGTGCCAGCAGCGAGAGGCCCTATGGCTACACCTTC
TRBV5-1	.	TRBJ2-3	.	CASSLVPTSTDTQYF	TGCGCCAGCAGCTTGGTTCCCACTAGCACAGATACGCAGTATTTT
TRBV5-1	.	TRBJ1-2	.	CASSLGGSGGYTF	TGCGCCAGCAGCTTGGGAGGGAGTGGTGGCTACACCTTC
TRBV18	.	TRBJ1-1	.	CASSPYRDTYEAFF	TGTGCCAGCTCACCTTACAGGGATACCTATGAAGCTTTCTTT
TRBV19	.	TRBJ1-2	TRBD1	CASRSTGAPLYTF	TGTGCCAGTAGATCCACAGGGGCACCTCTCTACACCTTC
TRBV5-1	.	TRBJ2-7	.	CASSQRGEGGVEQYF	TGCGCCAGCAGCCAGAGGGGGGAAGGGGGCGTAGAGCAGTACTTC
TRBV18	.	TRBJ1-1	TRBD1	CASSPRQGMDTEAFF	TGTGCCAGCTCTCCCCGACAGGGAATGGACACTGAAGCTTTCTTT
TRBV2	.	TRBJ2-2	.	CASSLQGANTGELFF	TGTGCCAGCAGCCTACAAGGGGCGAACACCGGGGAGCTGTTTTTT
TRBV11-1	.	TRBJ2-2	.	CASSGGGRELFF	TGTGCCAGCAGCGGAGGGGGCCGGGAGCTGTTTTTT
TRBV4-2	.	TRBJ2-3	TRBD2	CASSAGGEDTQYF	TGTGCCAGCAGTGCGGGGGGGGAGGATACGCAGTATTTT
TRBV5-8	.	TRBJ1-6	TRBD1	CASSPWTGSSNSPLHF	TGTGCCAGCAGCCCGTGGACAGGGAGTTCTAATTCACCCCTCCACTTT
TRBV5-1	.	TRBJ1-1	.	CASSPLGPNTEAFF	TGCGCCAGCAGTCCCCTTGGCCCGAACACTGAAGCTTTCTTT
TRBV5-1	.	TRBJ2-4	.	CASSSGDKLKNIQYF	TGCGCCAGCAGCTCTGGGGACAAGCTCAAAAACATTCAGTACTTC
TRBV15	.	TRBJ2-1	.	CAISRRGGADEQFF	TGTGCCATCAGCCGTAGGGGGGGGGCCGATGAGCAGTTCTTC
TRBV9	.	TRBJ1-1	.	CASSVGLGSPPTEAFF	TGTGCCAGCAGCGTAGGGCTGGGCAGCCCTCCCACTGAAGCTTTCTTT
TRBV30	few	TRBJ1-3	.	CAWSVQTASGNTIYF	TGTGCCTGGAGTGTACAAACAGCCTCTGGAAACACCATATATTTT